The T cell receptor beta chain described here comes from a study of shared clonotypes between healthy human individuals (dated by TCRdb to 2018 to 2020). Regarding the complete study: Three men and a couple of women, aged 18 to 49 years, made up the cohort. To increase sequencing depth and limit assay-specific biases, different laboratories used diverse techniques to prepare libraries and sequence TCR repertoires. Between about 0.9 and 9 billion PBMCs per donor were obtained by leukapheresis. Per donor, three plates each were used for CD4 naive and CD4 memory, two for CD8 naive, and one for CD8 memory. To estimate repertoire size and how much clonotype sharing occurs between individuals, the study deeply sequenced the blood TCR repertoires of about 5 healthy adults.

CD8 naive samples were CD45RO-negative cells positively selected for CCR7, giving a CD45RA+CCR7+ population that excluded TemRA cells. Healthy HIV-negative adults with no recently reported acute infections or vaccinations were included as donors. Only Caucasian adults living in Nashville, Tennessee, USA were represented among the donors. Blood was collected by leukapheresis, and PBMCs were isolated by Ficoll-Histopaque density gradient centrifugation and then cryopreserved in liquid nitrogen vapor phase. Analytical flow cytometry was used to check the purity and quantity of every magnetically sorted T cell population. Genomic DNA was isolated from every sorted fraction and measured by UV absorbance on a Nanodrop 2000c. Worth noting for this clone: Its antigen is unknown. Nothing much larger sits one base from this clone, and base qualities are not available.

Using the deep immunoSEQ assay, TCR CDR3 regions were amplified from genomic DNA by multiplex PCR. Genomic DNA extracted from each cell subset was distributed evenly over all wells of several immunoSEQ 96-well plates, and each plate served as one replicate. For sorted subsets, roughly 200 ng of genomic DNA, equivalent to around 31,000 T cell genomes, went into each replicate PCR. Purified libraries were measured with a Qubit 3.0 fluorometer, size-checked on a Bioanalyzer 2100, and measured again with the KAPA Library Quantification kit. A separate single-read 150-cycle Illumina NextSeq 550 flow cell was used to sequence each immunoSEQ 96-well plate. The original pipeline was this. Because the immunoSEQ output included only junctional sequences and no quality scores, the filtering could not be the same as the filtering used for full-length reads. To assign V/J genes and CDR3, sequences were annotated against IMGT germline references using PyIR, a Python wrapper for IgBLAST v1.9. Reads were filtered out if the reads had weak V/J assignments (E-value above 1e-6), no CDR3, stop codons, out-of-frame junctions, or ambiguous translated residues. A V3J clonotype was defined by an identical inferred V gene, J gene, and CDR3 amino acid sequence. The percentage overlap between two repertoires was calculated by dividing the number of shared unique clonotypes by the size of the smaller repertoire. RTK rarefaction, the Chao1 estimator, and Recon v2.1 estimates of unobserved clonotypes were used to assess repertoire richness. Generation probabilities were computed with OLGA for all TCRbeta clonotypes obtained by the gDNA method from a handful of donors. Drawn from immuneACCESS, this table holds only the in-frame rearrangements with V and J called that TCRdb kept. Clones are partly lost; checked studies trace under half to an unresolved V gene and leave the rest unexplained. The D gene and trimming were derived from the DNA, and the V and J assignments and clone size from that table. Present in this sample are around 2,000,000 clones, approximately 94% of which were seen just once. The biggest ten clones account for 0.9% to 1.3% of the sample.

Overall results and qualifications from the work: Higher generation probabilities were observed for clonotypes shared by all four sorted-subset donors than for non-shared clonotypes. Based on pairwise subsampling, the degree of clonotype sharing among donors was expected to be affected by sequencing depth. Sharing across a handful of donors was observed for about 5% of naive CD4, about 3.2% of naive CD8, 2% to 2.5% of memory CD4, and about 0.4% of memory CD8 clonotypes. The small number of donors limited the genetic and exposure-history diversity represented. Naive subsets generally had larger estimated clonotype richness than memory subsets did. Sampling was restricted to blood, and TCR repertoires in tissues likely differ from the TCR repertoires found in blood. Rarefaction of sorted-subset datasets indicated incomplete sequencing despite the large sequencing depth.

Reading the germline V gene (reference sequence) gives CDR1 SGHNT and CDR2 YYREEE. Trimming takes 2 bases off V and 5 bases off J; junction bases not matched to a gene: 9. The CDR3 sequence holds 16 residues, the cysteine and phenylalanine included. Solely the CDR3 DNA is kept, with 48 bases framed from the first base. The receptor's source is a man between 18 and 35 years old in good health. What was sequenced was naive CD8+ T cells sorted from blood. Read against the paper, the sample's cell subset or site label means: CD45RA+CCR7+. The chain links TRBV5-4 with TRBJ2-3; the central 9 bases match TRBD1. CDR3 reads: CASSLFGQGMGDTQYF. At the DNA level, the sequence is TGTGCCAGCAGCTTATTTGGACAGGGGATGGGAGATACGCAGTATTTT.